Listed below are T cell receptor beta chains from one sample, sequenced in a study of T cells after yellow fever vaccination. TCRdb fed the 5' RACE reads into MiXCR, producing one record per CDR3 protein. The sample lists around 72,000 distinct CDR3 sequences; more than 5.5% were seen once. Specimen: CD8+ T cells sorted from PBMCs, collected roughly 10 days after the first yellow fever vaccination. These receptors all come from a young man who received the YFV17D yellow fever vaccine. The CDR3 runs from the conserved cysteine through the conserved F or W. A D gene is named only where the DNA matches it firmly. Only part of the rows carry a size: once, few, many, or a class if the clone is expanded.

TRBD2,many,TRBV5-1,16,TRBJ2-5,CASSPTSGGPQETQYF,TGCGCCAGCAGCCCGACTAGCGGGGGCCCCCAAGAGACCCAGTACTTC
NA,many,TRBV27,15,TRBJ2-3,CASSLGGGSTDTQYF,TGTGCCAGCAGTTTGGGCGGGGGCAGCACAGATACGCAGTATTTT
TRBD1,many,TRBV30,14,TRBJ1-6,CAWSPGQGHSPLHF,TGTGCCTGGAGCCCCGGACAGGGGCATTCACCCCTCCACTTT
TRBD1,few,TRBV11-2,12,TRBJ1-1,CASSPGTGAPFF,TGTGCCAGCAGCCCCGGGACAGGGGCACCTTTCTTT
TRBD2,few,TRBV12-3/TRBV12-4,19,TRBJ2-3,CTSSSTRGGLSEHTDTQYF,TGTACCAGCAGTTCGACGCGGGGGGGCCTGTCCGAACACACAGATACGCAGTATTTT
NA,many,TRBV4-1,15,TRBJ2-7,CASSRQQGPSYEQYF,TGCGCCAGCAGCCGCCAACAGGGTCCCAGCTACGAGCAGTACTTC
NA,many,TRBV6-2/TRBV6-3,12,TRBJ1-1,CASSYRNTEAFF,TGTGCCAGCAGTTACAGAAACACTGAAGCTTTCTTT
NA,NA,TRBV4-3,14,TRBJ2-3,CASSHSEASNTQYF,TGCGCCAGCAGCCACTCAGAAGCGAGTAATACGCAGTATTTT
TRBD1,many,TRBV14,16,TRBJ2-1,CASSLMTGGDYNEQFF,TGTGCCAGCAGCCTAATGACAGGGGGCGACTACAATGAGCAGTTCTTC
TRBD1,many,TRBV9,13,TRBJ2-1,CASSASGQGSEFF,TGTGCCAGCAGCGCCTCGGGACAGGGCTCTGAGTTCTTC
NA,NA,TRBV20-1,18,TRBJ2-4,CSAKPGPNSPMTKNIQYF,TGCAGTGCCAAACCGGGACCTAACTCGCCTATGACTAAAAACATTCAGTACTTC
TRBD2,few,TRBV13,15,TRBJ2-5,CASSHLTGGKETQYF,TGTGCCAGCAGCCATTTGACGGGGGGGAAAGAGACCCAGTACTTC
NA,many,TRBV4-1,15,TRBJ1-5,CASSQDRSGGQPQHF,TGCGCCAGCAGCCAAGATAGGTCGGGCGGTCAGCCCCAGCATTTT
TRBD1,many,TRBV27,16,TRBJ1-4,CASSRNLDRADEKLFF,TGTGCCAGCAGCCGGAACTTGGACAGGGCGGATGAAAAACTGTTTTTT
NA,NA,TRBV2,17,TRBJ2-5,CASSRSLTTPSRETQYF,TGTGCCAGCAGTCGAAGCCTGACGACTCCCTCACGAGAGACCCAGTACTTC
NA,many,TRBV12-3/TRBV12-4,13,TRBJ2-7,CASTTGSGGEQYF,TGTGCCAGCACAACGGGGTCTGGTGGCGAGCAGTACTTC
NA,few,TRBV5-1,14,TRBJ2-1,CASSLVGGNREQFF,TGCGCCAGCAGCTTGGTTGGGGGGAACCGTGAGCAGTTCTTC
NA,NA,TRBV7-2,15,TRBJ1-2,CASSPRTEGLDGYTF,TGTGCCAGCAGCCCTAGGACAGAGGGGCTCGATGGCTACACCTTC
NA,many,TRBV27,15,TRBJ1-2,CASSLGGASGYGYTF,TGTGCCAGCAGTTTAGGGGGGGCCAGTGGCTATGGCTACACCTTC
NA,many,TRBV4-1,15,TRBJ1-1,CASSQVEYENTEAFF,TGCGCCAGCAGCCAAGTAGAGTATGAGAACACTGAAGCTTTCTTT
NA,NA,TRBV4-3,18,TRBJ1-3,CASSQFRDSLQTGDTIYF,TGCGCCAGCAGCCAATTCCGCGACAGTCTCCAGACTGGAGACACCATATATTTT
NA,many,TRBV29-1,12,TRBJ1-1,CSAGGYNTEAFF,TGCAGCGCCGGGGGGTACAACACTGAAGCTTTCTTT
NA,many,TRBV15,13,TRBJ2-7,CATSRGESYEQYF,TGTGCCACCAGCAGAGGGGAATCCTACGAGCAGTACTTC
NA,NA,TRBV6-5,14,TRBJ2-1,CASSYSSGDNEQFF,TGTGCCAGCAGTTACTCATCGGGGGACAATGAGCAGTTCTTC
TRBD1,many,TRBV7-9,16,TRBJ2-3,CASSLGTGSSTDTQYF,TGTGCCAGCAGCCTGGGGACAGGGTCTAGCACAGATACGCAGTATTTT